This entry is about one T cell receptor beta chain. Its antigen is currently unknown. This sample stems from a study of T cell responses to AZD1222 COVID-19 vaccine. The V gene lost 3 bases and the J gene lost 7 bases, with 12 bases spanning the gap. Germline CDR1 reads MDHEN; CDR2 reads SYDVKM. The CDR3 runs 13 residues. Sequencing used immunoSEQ multiplex PCR; TCRdb keeps in-frame clones, though not all of them. The sample holds over 100,000 clones, nearly 90% seen once. Study-level results: Nearly half of the spike-specific TCRs reportedly recognize variant regions that carry no mutations. Repertoire sampling was restricted to post-peak T cell response timepoints.

V and J are TRBV28 and TRBJ1-2; TRBD1 might be the D (5 bases). This sample comprised peripheral blood, obtained on day 0 of MenACWY control vaccination. This TCR came from an adult in good health. The CDR3 loop reads CASSFRGWGGYTF. The CDR3 nucleotides read TGTGCCAGCAGTTTTCGGGGGTGGGGTGGCTACACCTTC.